This TCR beta chain stems from a study of cytomegalovirus exposure and HLA in healthy donors. Study at large: Unique TCR beta sequences numbering some 120 million came from about 179 million T cells in an earlier analysis. Study-wide findings and caveats: The investigators catalogued 150 to 200 TCR beta chains as cytomegalovirus-associated. Researchers reportedly found TCR beta sequences accurately predicted most subjects' HLA-A and HLA-B alleles.

PCR primers comprised 60 Vbeta and 13 Jbeta primers. Produced via immunoSEQ multiplex PCR; TCRdb's table is partial and in-frame only. This sample carries fewer than 200,000 clones, about three quarters of them seen once, and the ten largest clones take roughly 1.6%. Concerning this clone: Its specificity is unknown.

Germline CDR1 SEHNR, CDR2 FQNEAQ (reference sequence). The ends were cut back, 5 bases at V and 7 bases at J, with 12 bases in the middle. This CDR3 is 13 amino acids long. Sequences were obtained from PBMCs. The chain couples TRBV7-9 to TRBJ1-5; D perhaps matches TRBD1 (6 bases). This TCR came from a girl aged 10-17 years in good health and CMV-seronegative. The CDR3 is CASSIQGRQPQHF. The CDR3 bases are TGTGCCAGCAGCATACAGGGCCGGCAGCCCCAGCATTTT.